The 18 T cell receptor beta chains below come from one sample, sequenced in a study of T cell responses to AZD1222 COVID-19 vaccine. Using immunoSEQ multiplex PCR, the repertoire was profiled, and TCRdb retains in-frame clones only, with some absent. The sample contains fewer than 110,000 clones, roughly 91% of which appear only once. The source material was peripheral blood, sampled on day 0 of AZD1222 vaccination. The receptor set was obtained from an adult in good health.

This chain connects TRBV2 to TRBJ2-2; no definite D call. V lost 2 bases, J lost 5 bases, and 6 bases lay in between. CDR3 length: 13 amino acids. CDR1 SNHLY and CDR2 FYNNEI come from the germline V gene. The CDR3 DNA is TGTGCCAGCAGTGAACGGCAGACCGGGGAGCTGTTTTTT. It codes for CASSERQTGELFF. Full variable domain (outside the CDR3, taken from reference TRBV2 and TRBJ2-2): EPEVTQTPSHQVTQMGQEVILRCVPISNHLYFYWYRQILGQKVEFLVSFYNNEISEKSEIFDDQFSVERPDGSNFTLKIRSTKLEDSAMYFCASSERQTGELFFGEGSRLTVL.

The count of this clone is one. The CDR3 coding sequence is TGTGCCAGCACCCAAACCAGCGGTTACTCCTACAATGAGCAGTTCTTC. Translating it yields CASTQTSGYSYNEQFF. The genes are TRBV28 and TRBJ2-1, with D possibly being TRBD2 (5 bases). The germline V and J ends were trimmed by 7 bases and 0 bases, with 16 bases remaining between them. CDR1 MDHEN and CDR2 SYDVKM come from the germline V gene. The CDR3 runs to 16 residues.

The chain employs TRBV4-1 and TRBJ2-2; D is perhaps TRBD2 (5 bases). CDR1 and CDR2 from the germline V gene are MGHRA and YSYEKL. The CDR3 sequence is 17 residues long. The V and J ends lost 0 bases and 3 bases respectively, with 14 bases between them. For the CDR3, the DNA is TGCGCCAGCAGCCAAGATTTGGGCGGGCTCCACACCGGGGAGCTGTTTTTT. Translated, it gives CASSQDLGGLHTGELFF.

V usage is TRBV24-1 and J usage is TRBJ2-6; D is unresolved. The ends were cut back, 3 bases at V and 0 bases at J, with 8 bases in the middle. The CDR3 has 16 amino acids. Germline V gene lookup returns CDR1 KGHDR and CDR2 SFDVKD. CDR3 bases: TGTGCCACCAGTGATGCTGACATCTCTGGGGCCAACGTCCTGACTTTC. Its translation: CATSDADISGANVLTF.

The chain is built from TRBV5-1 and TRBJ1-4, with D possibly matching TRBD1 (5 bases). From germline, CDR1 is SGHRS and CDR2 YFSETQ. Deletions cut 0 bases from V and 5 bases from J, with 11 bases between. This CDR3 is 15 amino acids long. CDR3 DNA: TGCGCCAGCAGCTTGGGCCGGGGCTCGAATGAAAAACTGTTTTTT. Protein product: CASSLGRGSNEKLFF.

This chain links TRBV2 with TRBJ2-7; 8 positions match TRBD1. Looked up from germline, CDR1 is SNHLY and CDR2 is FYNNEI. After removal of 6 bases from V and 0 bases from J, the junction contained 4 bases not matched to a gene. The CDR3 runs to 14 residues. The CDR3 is CASRTGTGSYEQYF. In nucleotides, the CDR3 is TGTGCCAGCAGAACCGGGACAGGCTCCTACGAGCAGTACTTC.

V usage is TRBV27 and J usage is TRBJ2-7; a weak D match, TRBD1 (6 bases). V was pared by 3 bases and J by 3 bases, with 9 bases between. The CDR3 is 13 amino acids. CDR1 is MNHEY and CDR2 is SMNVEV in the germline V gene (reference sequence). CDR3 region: CASSFGDNYEQYF. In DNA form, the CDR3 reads TGTGCCAGCAGTTTTGGGGACAACTACGAGCAGTACTTC.

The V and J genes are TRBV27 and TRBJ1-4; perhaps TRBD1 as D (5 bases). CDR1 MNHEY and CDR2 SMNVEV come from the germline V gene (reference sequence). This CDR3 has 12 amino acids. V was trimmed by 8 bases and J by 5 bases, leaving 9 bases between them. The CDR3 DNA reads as TGTGCCAGCCGGGCAGGGAATGAAAAACTGTTTTTT. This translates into CASRAGNEKLFF.

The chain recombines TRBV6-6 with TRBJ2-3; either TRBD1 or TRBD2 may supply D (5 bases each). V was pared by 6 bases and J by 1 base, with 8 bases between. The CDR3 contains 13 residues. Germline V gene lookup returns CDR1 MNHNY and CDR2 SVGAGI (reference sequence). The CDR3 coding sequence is TGTGCCAGCAGCCGGGACGGCACAGATACGCAGTATTTT. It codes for CASSRDGTDTQYF.

The CDR3 coding sequence is TGTGCCAGCAGTCCCCCGGGGGCGCAACGGTACGAGCAGTACTTC. As protein: CASSPPGAQRYEQYF. The rearrangement joins TRBV27 to TRBJ2-7; either TRBD1 or TRBD2 may fit D (6 bases each). V lost 5 bases and J 4 bases, leaving 18 bases between the germline ends. Germline V gene data show CDR1 as MNHEY and CDR2 as SMNVEV (reference sequence). The CDR3 extends over 15 amino acids.

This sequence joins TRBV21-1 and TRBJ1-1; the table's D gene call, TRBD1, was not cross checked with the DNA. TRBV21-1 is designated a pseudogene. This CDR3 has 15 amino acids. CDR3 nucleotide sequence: TGTGCCAGCAGCCACTACGGACAGATGAACACTGAAGCTTTCTTT. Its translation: CASSHYGQMNTEAFF.

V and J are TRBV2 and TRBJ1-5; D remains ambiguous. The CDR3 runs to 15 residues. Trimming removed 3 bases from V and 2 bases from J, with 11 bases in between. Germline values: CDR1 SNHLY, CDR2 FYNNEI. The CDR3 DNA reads TGTGCCAGCAGTGACAAGGTTTGGCGCAATCAGCCCCAGCATTTT. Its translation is CASSDKVWRNQPQHF.

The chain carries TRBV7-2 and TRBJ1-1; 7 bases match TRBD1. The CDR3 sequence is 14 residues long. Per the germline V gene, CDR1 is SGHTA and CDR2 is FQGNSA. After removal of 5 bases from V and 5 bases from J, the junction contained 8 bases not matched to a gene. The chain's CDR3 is CASSKRQGETEAFF. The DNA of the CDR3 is TGTGCCAGCAGCAAACGACAGGGTGAGACTGAAGCTTTCTTT.

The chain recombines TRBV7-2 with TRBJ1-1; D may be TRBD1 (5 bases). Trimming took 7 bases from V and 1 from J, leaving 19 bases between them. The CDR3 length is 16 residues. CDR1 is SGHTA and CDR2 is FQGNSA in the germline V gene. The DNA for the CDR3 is TGTGCCAGCATTCTAGACTGGGGACGGACGAACACTGAAGCTTTCTTT. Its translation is CASILDWGRTNTEAFF.

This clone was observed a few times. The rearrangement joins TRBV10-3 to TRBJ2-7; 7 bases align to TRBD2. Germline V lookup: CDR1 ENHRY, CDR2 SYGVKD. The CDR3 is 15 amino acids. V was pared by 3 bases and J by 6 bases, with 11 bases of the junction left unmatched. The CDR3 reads CAISDGVGGEPEQYF. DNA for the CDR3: TGTGCCATCAGTGATGGTGTGGGGGGGGAACCCGAGCAGTACTTC.

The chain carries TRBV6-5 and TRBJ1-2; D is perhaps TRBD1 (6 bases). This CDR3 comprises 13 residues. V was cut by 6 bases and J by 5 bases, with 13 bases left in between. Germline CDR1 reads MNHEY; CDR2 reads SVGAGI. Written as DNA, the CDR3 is TGTGCCAGCAGACGGGACACTCGTTATGGCTACACCTTC. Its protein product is CASRRDTRYGYTF.

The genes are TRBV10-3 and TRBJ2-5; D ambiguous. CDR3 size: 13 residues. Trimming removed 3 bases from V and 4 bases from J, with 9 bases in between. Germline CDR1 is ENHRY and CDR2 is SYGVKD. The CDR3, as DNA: TGTGCCATCAGTGAAGTCCTTGGAGAGACCCAGTACTTC. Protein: CAISEVLGETQYF.

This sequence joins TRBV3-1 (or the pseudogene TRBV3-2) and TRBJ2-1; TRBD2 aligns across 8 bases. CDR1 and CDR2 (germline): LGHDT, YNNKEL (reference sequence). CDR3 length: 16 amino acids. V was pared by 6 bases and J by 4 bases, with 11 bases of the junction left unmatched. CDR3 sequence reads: CASRLAGGPHYNEQFF. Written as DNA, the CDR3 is TGTGCCAGCAGGTTGGCGGGAGGCCCTCATTACAATGAGCAGTTCTTC.